The entry below gives a single T cell receptor (beta chain) sequence along with its context. This sample stems from a study of blood T cell repertoires in COVID-19. CDR3 size: 13 residues. J was trimmed by 3 bases and V by 5 bases; bases with no gene match: 4. CDR1 and CDR2 from the germline V gene are SGHRS and YFSETQ. TCRdb keeps only in-frame clones here, not all; method: immunoSEQ multiplex PCR. The sample consists of 90,000 to 150,000 clones, just over 85% of them appearing once. Sequencing used peripheral blood. The chain recombines TRBV5-1 with TRBJ2-5; 7 bases fit TRBD1. This clonotype was obtained from a woman aged 45-65 years with active or convalescent COVID-19. The CDR3 DNA sequence: TGCGCCAGCAGACCCGACAGGGAAGAGACCCAGTACTTC. Protein sequence: CASRPDREETQYF.